These 29 T cell receptor beta chains originate from one sample sequenced in a study of cytomegalovirus exposure and HLA in healthy donors. Profiled with immunoSEQ multiplex PCR; TCRdb holds only in-frame clones, not every one. The sample lists more than 90,000 clones, approximately 86% occurring once. Input material: PBMCs. These receptors were collected from a man aged 18 to 30 in good health and CMV-seropositive.

In this sample, this clone turned up once. The rearrangement uses TRBV10-2 and TRBJ2-2; a weak D match, TRBD1 (6 bases). The V gene lost 10 bases and the J gene lost 2 bases, with 23 bases spanning the gap. The germline V gene encodes CDR1 WSHSY and CDR2 SAAADI. The CDR3 extends over 17 amino acids. CDR3 in amino acids: CATVQGYGTLNTGELFF. CDR3 nucleotides: TGCGCCACCGTACAGGGTTATGGGACCCTAAACACCGGGGAGCTGTTTTTT.

The V and J genes are TRBV2 and TRBJ2-3; 7 nucleotides match TRBD1. J gave up 4 bases and V 3 bases, and 7 bases lay outside the gene matches. The CDR3 loop spans 15 amino acids. Looked up from germline, CDR1 is SNHLY and CDR2 is FYNNEI. The CDR3 nucleotides read TGTGCCAGCAGTGAGAGGGGGCTTCCCGCAGATACGCAGTATTTT. The encoded protein is CASSERGLPADTQYF.

This chain links TRBV7-9 with TRBJ1-1; D ambiguous. The ends were cut back, 5 bases at V and 1 base at J, with 8 bases in the middle. This CDR3 is 13 amino acids long. CDR1 and CDR2 from the germline V gene are SEHNR and FQNEAQ (reference sequence). The CDR3 DNA reads as TGTGCCAGCAGCATTGGCCAGAACACTGAAGCTTTCTTT. Translation gives CASSIGQNTEAFF.

V usage is TRBV10-3 and J usage is TRBJ2-2; D is uncertain. The germline CDR1 and CDR2 sequences are ENHRY and SYGVKD. The length of the CDR3 is 13 residues. Between the trimmed V and J ends, which lost 6 bases and 1 base, there was a span of 6 bases. DNA for the CDR3: TGTGCCATCAGGTCTAAGAACACCGGGGAGCTGTTTTTT. It translates to CAIRSKNTGELFF.

The rearrangement joins TRBV6-1 to TRBJ2-5, with unresolved D. The CDR3 runs to 13 residues. Trimming took off 4 bases at V and 2 bases at J, with 8 bases between the two ends. The germline gives CDR1 MNHNS, CDR2 SASEGT. Here the CDR3 reads CASSGQLQETQYF. DNA of the CDR3: TGTGCCAGCAGTGGTCAGTTACAAGAGACCCAGTACTTC.

The genes are TRBV6-5 and TRBJ1-2; D not resolved. V was cut by 2 bases and J by 8 bases, with 3 bases left in between. Germline assignment: CDR1 MNHEY and CDR2 SVGAGI. The CDR3 spans 10 residues. The CDR3 here is CASSYSGYTF. As DNA, the CDR3 is TGTGCCAGCAGTTACAGCGGCTACACCTTC.

V and J are TRBV15 and TRBJ2-2; 7 nucleotides match TRBD1. From germline, CDR1 is LNHNV and CDR2 YYDKDF (reference sequence). Trimming took 0 bases from V and 1 from J; bases not matched to a gene: 5. The CDR3 loop spans 17 amino acids. The CDR3 bases are TGTGCCACCAGCAGAGATTTGGGACAGATGAACACCGGGGAGCTGTTTTTT. Its translation: CATSRDLGQMNTGELFF.

CDR3 coding DNA: TGTGCCAGCAGAGGAGGGCGGTCTGAAGCTTTCTTT. Translating gives CASRGGRSEAFF. This chain uses TRBV27 with TRBJ1-1, with D unclear. Germline CDR1 and CDR2: MNHEY and SMNVEV (reference sequence). V lost 6 bases to trimming and J lost 6 bases, with 11 bases between them. There are 12 residues in the CDR3.

This sequence joins TRBV9 and TRBJ1-5; 9 nucleotides match TRBD1. V gave up 3 bases and J gave up 7 bases; unmatched junction bases: 14. The CDR3 has 17 residues. Germline V lookup: CDR1 SGDLS, CDR2 YYNGEE. In nucleotides, the CDR3 is TGTGCCAGCAGCGCCGGAGACGTAACAGGGGGCAGACAGCCCCAGCATTTT. Translating gives CASSAGDVTGGRQPQHF.

This sequence joins TRBV6-5 and TRBJ2-5; no reliable D call. This CDR3 is 14 amino acids long. Germline V gene lookup returns CDR1 MNHEY and CDR2 SVGAGI. Trimming left V 0 bases short and J 2 bases short, with 7 bases between. CDR3 loop: CASSYSRLQETQYF. Here the CDR3 DNA reads TGTGCCAGCAGTTACTCGAGGTTACAAGAGACCCAGTACTTC.

This clone ranks as medium-sized. This chain links TRBV4-2 with TRBJ2-2; D uncertain. CDR1 and CDR2 from the germline V gene are LGHNA and YNFKEQ. The CDR3 runs to 18 residues. Between the trimmed V and J ends, which lost 0 bases and 1 base, there was a span of 15 bases. CDR3 amino acids: CASSQDEFNVVNTGELFF. The CDR3 region has the DNA TGTGCCAGCAGCCAAGATGAGTTTAACGTTGTGAACACCGGGGAGCTGTTTTTT.

The chain recombines TRBV5-6 with TRBJ2-3, with D uncertain. The germline CDR1 and CDR2 sequences are SGHDT and YYEEEE. The CDR3 runs 17 residues. The V end lost 1 base, the J end lost 5 bases, and 20 bases lay between the germline ends. CDR3 coding DNA: TGTGCCAGCAGCTTGTATTACCTCCCCACTCTGAGAGATACGCAGTATTTT. Protein: CASSLYYLPTLRDTQYF.

V gene TRBV27 combines with J gene TRBJ2-7, with D maybe TRBD2 (6 bases). This CDR3 has 13 residues. V shed 5 bases and J shed 4 bases, with 12 bases lying between them. Per the germline V gene, CDR1 is MNHEY and CDR2 is SMNVEV (reference sequence). Here the CDR3 DNA reads TGTGCCAGCAGTCTTCCTGGGGGGTACGAGCAGTACTTC. Protein sequence: CASSLPGGYEQYF.

This rearrangement joins TRBV5-1 to TRBJ1-2, with D perhaps TRBD1 (6 bases). The V gene lost 0 bases and the J gene lost 6 bases, with 9 bases spanning the gap. The germline V gene has CDR1 SGHRS and CDR2 YFSETQ. This CDR3 is 13 amino acids long. The CDR3 spells CASSLVAGDGYTF. CDR3 bases: TGCGCCAGCAGCTTGGTGGCAGGGGATGGCTACACCTTC. The whole variable domain, remainder taken from reference TRBV5-1 and TRBJ1-2, is KAGVTQTPRYLIKTRGQQVTLSCSPISGHRSVSWYQQTPGQGLQFLFEYFSETQRNKGNFPGRFSGRQFSNSRSEMNVSTLELGDSALYLCASSLVAGDGYTFGSGTRLTVV.

The gene calls are TRBV5-5 and TRBJ2-3; TRBD2 is a possible D gene (5 bases). The CDR3 runs to 13 residues. The germline gives CDR1 SGHKS, CDR2 YYEKEE (reference sequence). V was trimmed by 4 bases and J by 1 base, leaving 7 bases between them. The CDR3, as DNA: TGTGCCAGCAGCCTAGCAGGCACAGATACGCAGTATTTT. Amino acid sequence: CASSLAGTDTQYF.

The V call is TRBV5-1, the J call TRBJ2-7, with D maybe TRBD1 (6 bases). Germline-derived CDR1 and CDR2 are SGHRS and YFSETQ. CDR3 length: 16 residues. V was cut by 4 bases and J by 0 bases, with 17 bases left in between. The CDR3 DNA is TGCGCCAGCAGCCCCATCCACTTACAGGGCTCCTACGAGCAGTACTTC. Translated: CASSPIHLQGSYEQYF.

The CDR3 bases are TGTGCCAGCAGTCCACAGGGAGAGGTAAAACTGTTTTTT. Its translation is CASSPQGEVKLFF. The chain recombines TRBV6-6 with TRBJ1-4; D may be TRBD1 (6 bases). V was trimmed by 5 bases and J by 10 bases, leaving 14 bases between them. Germline CDR1 and CDR2: MNHNY and SVGAGI (reference sequence). The CDR3 consists of 13 residues.

V gene TRBV5-1 combines with J gene TRBJ2-1; 9 nucleotides match TRBD1. The CDR3 consists of 17 residues. The V gene's germline CDR1 is SGHRS and CDR2 YFSETQ. J lost 1 base, V lost 1 base, and 6 bases had no gene match. The CDR3 coding sequence is TGCGCCAGCAGCTTGATGACAGGGGGTCTTTCCTACAATGAGCAGTTCTTC. As protein: CASSLMTGGLSYNEQFF.

This clone has only one observation. The rearrangement joins TRBV5-5 to TRBJ2-2; the D is unclear. In germline, CDR1 is SGHKS, CDR2 YYEKEE (reference sequence). Trimming left V 1 base short and J 7 bases short, with 2 bases between. The CDR3 totals 11 residues. The CDR3 sequence is CASSLLGELFF. In nucleotides, the CDR3 is TGTGCCAGCAGCTTGCTCGGGGAGCTGTTTTTT.

The rearrangement links TRBV7-9 to TRBJ1-5; D unclear. Germline V CDR1 and CDR2: SEHNR, FQNEAQ (reference sequence). Between the trimmed V and J ends, which lost 1 base and 4 bases, there was a span of 14 bases. The CDR3 covers 16 residues. CDR3 bases: TGTGCCAGCAGCTTAGGGCCAGGCAGTTCTAATCAGCCCCAGCATTTT. Translated: CASSLGPGSSNQPQHF.

Here the CDR3 reads CASSIRQGRYTGELFF. Written as DNA, the CDR3 is TGTGCCAGTAGTATAAGACAGGGGAGGTACACCGGGGAGCTGTTTTTT. This chain connects TRBV19 to TRBJ2-2, with TRBD1 identical over 8 bases. V shed 2 bases and J 3 bases; nucleotides not matched to a gene: 5. The CDR3 covers 16 residues. CDR1 is LNHDA, CDR2 SQIVND, per germline (reference sequence).

V usage is TRBV5-4 and J usage is TRBJ2-3; D gene ambiguous. V was shortened by 0 bases and J by 1 base, with 12 bases between the two germline ends. The length of the CDR3 is 16 residues. CDR1 and CDR2 (germline): SGHNT, YYREEE (reference sequence). The CDR3 here is CASSLVLSSGTDTQYF. DNA for the CDR3: TGTGCCAGCAGCTTGGTGCTCTCCAGCGGCACAGATACGCAGTATTTT.

This rearrangement joins TRBV7-8 to TRBJ2-5, with a weak D call TRBD2 (6 bases). This CDR3 spans 15 amino acids. Looked up from germline, CDR1 is SGHVS and CDR2 is FQNEAQ. V lost 3 bases and J lost 5, with 16 bases in between. The CDR3 is CASSLGGGLMETQYF. In DNA form, the CDR3 reads TGTGCCAGCAGCTTGGGAGGTGGGTTGATGGAGACCCAGTACTTC.

The chain uses TRBV7-2 and TRBJ2-7; D uncertain. The V gene lost 5 bases and the J gene lost 4 bases, with 21 bases spanning the gap. CDR1 and CDR2 (germline): SGHTA, FQGNSA. There are 16 residues in the CDR3. In DNA, the CDR3 is TGTGCCAGCAGCCGCACGGAGTGGGTGAAGCAGTACGAGCAGTACTTC. Its protein product is CASSRTEWVKQYEQYF.

This chain links TRBV7-9 with TRBJ2-1; TRBD1 agrees at 8 bases. CDR3 length: 16 residues. With V trimmed by 5 bases and J by 6 bases, 12 bases remained unmatched. CDR1 and CDR2 (germline): SEHNR, FQNEAQ (reference sequence). The DNA of the CDR3 is TGTGCCAGCAGCCCACTCCGCAGGACAGGGCGCAATGAGCAGTTCTTC. Residues: CASSPLRRTGRNEQFF.

The chain recombines TRBV11-1 with TRBJ1-6; tentatively, D is TRBD1 (6 bases). The V gene's germline CDR1 is SGHAT and CDR2 FQDESV (reference sequence). Trimming took off 5 bases at V and 6 bases at J, with 11 bases between the two ends. The CDR3 covers 14 residues. DNA for the CDR3: TGTGCCAGCAGCCAGGGAGGGGGTAATTCACCCCTCCACTTT. Amino acids: CASSQGGGNSPLHF. The full variable domain, with the rest looked up from reference TRBV11-1 and TRBJ1-6, is EAEVAQSPRYKITEKSQAVAFWCDPISGHATLYWYRQILGQGPELLVQFQDESVVDDSQLPKDRFSAERLKGVDSTLKIQPAELGDSAMYLCASSQGGGNSPLHFGNGTRLTVT.

This clone was counted between two and nine times. The V and J genes are TRBV29-1 and TRBJ2-1; 9 nucleotides align to TRBD2. Germline CDR1 and CDR2: SQVTM and ANQGSEA. The CDR3 consists of 15 residues. V shed 4 bases, J shed 0 bases, and the junction held 4 bases outside the gene matches. The CDR3 coding sequence is TGCAGCGTTGCACAGCGGGGGGACTCCTACAATGAGCAGTTCTTC. Translating it yields CSVAQRGDSYNEQFF.

This clone has only a few counts. This rearrangement joins TRBV27 to TRBJ1-2, with D possibly being TRBD1 (5 bases). Per the germline V gene, CDR1 is MNHEY and CDR2 is SMNVEV (reference sequence). The ends were cut back, 5 bases at V and 5 bases at J, with 12 bases in the middle. The CDR3 totals 13 residues. The CDR3 region is CASSPAQGYGYTF. Here the CDR3 DNA reads TGTGCCAGCAGTCCGGCCCAGGGATATGGCTACACCTTC.

This chain links TRBV29-1 with TRBJ2-1, with D perhaps TRBD2 (6 bases). CDR3 length: 15 amino acids. Germline V gene lookup returns CDR1 SQVTM and CDR2 ANQGSEA. The V end lost 5 bases, the J end lost 1 base, and 15 bases lay between the germline ends. CDR3 nucleotide sequence: TGCAGCGTTCGCTATCAGGGAGGATCCTACAATGAGCAGTTCTTC. Translating it yields CSVRYQGGSYNEQFF.